This TCR beta chain is drawn from a study of blood T cell repertoires in COVID-19. Assay used: immunoSEQ multiplex PCR; TCRdb lists only in-frame clones, some missing. The sample consists of over 110,000 clones, 70% to 90% of them appearing once. This CDR3 has 15 amino acids. Germline V CDR1 and CDR2: MNHEY, SMNVEV (reference sequence). The junction had 2 bases not matched to a gene; V was cut back by 2 bases and J by 0 bases. The clonotype originates from a human donor in a cohort sampled during active COVID-19. Source material: peripheral blood. The genes are TRBV27 and TRBJ2-7, with 9 bases lining up with TRBD2. In nucleotides, the CDR3 is TGTGCCAGCAGTTTAGGGCGGGGGGGCTCCTACGAGCAGTACTTC. It encodes CASSLGRGGSYEQYF.